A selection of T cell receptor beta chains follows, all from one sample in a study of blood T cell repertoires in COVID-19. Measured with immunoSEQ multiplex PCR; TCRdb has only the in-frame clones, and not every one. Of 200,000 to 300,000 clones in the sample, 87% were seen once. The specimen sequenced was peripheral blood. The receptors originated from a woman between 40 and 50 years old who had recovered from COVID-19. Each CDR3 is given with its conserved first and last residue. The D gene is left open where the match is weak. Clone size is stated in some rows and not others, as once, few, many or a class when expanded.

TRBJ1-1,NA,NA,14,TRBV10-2,TGCGCCAGCAGTACCCTCGGGGGAGGGACTGAAGCTTTCTTT,CASSTLGGGTEAFF
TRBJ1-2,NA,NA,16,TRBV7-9,TGTGCCAGCAGCTTAAGCCAGGGCCTCGATGGCGGTGGCTACACCTTC,CASSLSQGLDGGGYTF
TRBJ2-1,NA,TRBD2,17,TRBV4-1,TGCGCCAGCAGCCAAGATGGGTCTAGCGGATACTACAATGAGCAGTTCTTC,CASSQDGSSGYYNEQFF
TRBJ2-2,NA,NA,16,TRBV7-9,TGTGCCAGCAGCTCCTTCAGGGGCTCGAACACCGGGGAGCTGTTTTTT,CASSSFRGSNTGELFF
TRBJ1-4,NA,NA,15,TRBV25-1,TGTGCCAGCAGTGAATTCAACCTAATCGGGGAAAAACTGTTTTTT,CASSEFNLIGEKLFF
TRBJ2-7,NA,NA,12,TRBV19,TGTGCCACCGGAGGAGGCGGCCTCGAGCAGTACTTC,CATGGGGLEQYF
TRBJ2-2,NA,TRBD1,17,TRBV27,TGTGCCAGCACAACCGGACAGGGTTCCGCGAACACCGGGGAGCTGTTTTTT,CASTTGQGSANTGELFF
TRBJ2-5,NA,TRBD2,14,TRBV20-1,TGCAGTGCTAGTCCAGCGGGGGGGCGAGAGACCCAGTACTTC,CSASPAGGRETQYF
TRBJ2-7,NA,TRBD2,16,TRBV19,TGTGCCAGCCGGGAGCGGGGGGTCCCTAGCTCCTACGAGCAGTACTTC,CASRERGVPSSYEQYF
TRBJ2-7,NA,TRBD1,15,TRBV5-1,TGCGCCAGCAGCTTGGCCCAGGGGGTTATCGTCGAGCAGTACTTC,CASSLAQGVIVEQYF
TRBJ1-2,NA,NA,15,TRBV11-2,TGTGCCAGCAGCCCCCATCTCAGATATAACTATGGCTACACCTTC,CASSPHLRYNYGYTF
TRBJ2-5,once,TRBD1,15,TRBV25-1,TGTGCCAGCGGAGGATTCTCCGACAGGGGGGAGACCCAGTACTTC,CASGGFSDRGETQYF
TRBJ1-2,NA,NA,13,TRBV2,TGTGCCAGCAGCCTGGACAGCCACTATGGCTACACCTTC,CASSLDSHYGYTF
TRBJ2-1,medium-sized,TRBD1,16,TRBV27,TGTGCCAGCAGTTCCATGGGACAGAGGATTTACAATGAGCAGTTCTTC,CASSSMGQRIYNEQFF
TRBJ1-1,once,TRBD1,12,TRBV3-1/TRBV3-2,TGTGCCAGCAGCCTCAGGGGGACTGAAGCTTTCTTT,CASSLRGTEAFF
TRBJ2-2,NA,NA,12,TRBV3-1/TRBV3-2,TGTGCCAGCAGCCAAGATAACGGGGAGCTGTTTTTT,CASSQDNGELFF
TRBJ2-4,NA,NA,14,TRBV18,TGTGCCAGCTCACCCGGACTAGCCAAAAACATTCAGTACTTC,CASSPGLAKNIQYF
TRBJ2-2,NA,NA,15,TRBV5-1,TGCGCCAGCAGCCCCGAAGGGGCCTCCACCGGGGAGCTGTTTTTT,CASSPEGASTGELFF
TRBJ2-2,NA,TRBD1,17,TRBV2,TGTGCCAGCAAGGATCGGACAGGGAGGCAAAACACCGGGGAGCTGTTTTTT,CASKDRTGRQNTGELFF
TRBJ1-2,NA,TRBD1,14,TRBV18,TGTGCCAGCTCACCTGGACAGGGACTCTATGGCTACACCTTC,CASSPGQGLYGYTF
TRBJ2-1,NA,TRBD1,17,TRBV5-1,TGCGCCAGCAGCTTGAACCGGGACAGGAAAACGGCGGATGAGCAGTTCTTC,CASSLNRDRKTADEQFF
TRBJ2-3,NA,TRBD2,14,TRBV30,TGTGCCTGGAGTCTAGCGGGGGGGCGGGATACGCAGTATTTT,CAWSLAGGRDTQYF
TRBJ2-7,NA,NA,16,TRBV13,TGTGCCAGCAGCTTACCCGGAGGGCTTCGGTTCAGCGAGCAGTACTTC,CASSLPGGLRFSEQYF
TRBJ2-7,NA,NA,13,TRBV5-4,TGTGCCAGCAGCACCTACAGGGTCTACGAGCAGTACTTC,CASSTYRVYEQYF
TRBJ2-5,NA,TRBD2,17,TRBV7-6,TGTGCCAGCAGCTTAGGAGTGAGCGGGGGATTACAAGAGACCCAGTACTTC,CASSLGVSGGLQETQYF
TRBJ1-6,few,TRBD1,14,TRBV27,TGTGCCAGTTCGAGGACAGGGGTTGAATCACCCCTCCACTTT,CASSRTGVESPLHF
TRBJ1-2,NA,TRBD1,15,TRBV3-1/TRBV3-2,TGTGCCAGCAGCCAGGCCGTCGACAGGGCGTATGGCTACACCTTC,CASSQAVDRAYGYTF
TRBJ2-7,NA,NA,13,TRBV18,TGTGCCAGCTCACCCGGGGGCTCCTACGAGCAGTACTTC,CASSPGGSYEQYF
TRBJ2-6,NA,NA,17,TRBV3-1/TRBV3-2,TGTGCCAGCCTCCCCTGCGGGGTCGACTCTGGGGCCAACGTCCTGACTTTC,CASLPCGVDSGANVLTF
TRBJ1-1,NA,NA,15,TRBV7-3,TGTGCCAGCAGCGGGCAGGGAGGAAGGAACACTGAAGCTTTCTTT,CASSGQGGRNTEAFF
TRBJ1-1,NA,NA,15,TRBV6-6,TGTGCCAGCAATTTACCCGGGGCGTGGGAGGGTGAAGCTTTCTTT,CASNLPGAWEGEAFF
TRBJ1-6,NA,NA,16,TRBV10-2,TGCGCCAGCTTGGGGGGAGTTGAGGCTTATAATTCACCCCTCCACTTT,CASLGGVEAYNSPLHF
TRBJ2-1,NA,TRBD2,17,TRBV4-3,TGCGCCAGCAGCCTGGGACTAGCGGGGGCCGGGGACGATGAGCAGTTCTTC,CASSLGLAGAGDDEQFF
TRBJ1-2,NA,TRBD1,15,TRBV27,TGTGCCAGCAGTTTCGACAGGGCCATTAACTATGGCTACACCTTC,CASSFDRAINYGYTF
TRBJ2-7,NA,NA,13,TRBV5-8,TGTGCCAGCAGCTTTCGGGTGGCCTACGAGCAGTACTTC,CASSFRVAYEQYF
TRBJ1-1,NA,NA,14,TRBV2,TGTGCCAGCAGCCCCCGGCGGACTAACACTGAAGCTTTCTTT,CASSPRRTNTEAFF
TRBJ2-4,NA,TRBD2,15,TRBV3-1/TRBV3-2,TGTGCCAGCAGCCAAATCGGACTAGCGGGGGGCCCTCTTTACTTC,CASSQIGLAGGPLYF
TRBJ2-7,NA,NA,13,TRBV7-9,TGTGCCAGCAGCACCACACTAACCTACGAGCAGTACTTC,CASSTTLTYEQYF
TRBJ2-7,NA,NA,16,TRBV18,TGTGCCAGCTCCCGACTGGGGGCAGCGAGCTCCTACGAGCAGTACTTC,CASSRLGAASSYEQYF
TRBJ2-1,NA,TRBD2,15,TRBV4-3,TGCGCCAGCAGCTCGACTAGCGGGGGGCCCAATGAGCAGTTCTTC,CASSSTSGGPNEQFF
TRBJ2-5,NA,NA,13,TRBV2,TGTGCCAGCAGGAGGAGACTAGTCGGGACCCAGTACTTC,CASRRRLVGTQYF
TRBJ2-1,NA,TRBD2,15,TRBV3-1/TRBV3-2,TGTGCCAGCAGCCTAGCGGGGGGGCCCTACAATGAGCAGTTCTTC,CASSLAGGPYNEQFF
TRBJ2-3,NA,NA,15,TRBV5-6,TGTGCCAGCATGGTGGGGGCCCAAAGGCCAGATACGCAGTATTTT,CASMVGAQRPDTQYF
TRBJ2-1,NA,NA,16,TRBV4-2,TGTGCCAGCAGCCAAGGGACAGCGGACTCCTACAATGAGCAGTTCTTC,CASSQGTADSYNEQFF
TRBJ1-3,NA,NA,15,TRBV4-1,TGCGCCAGCAGCCAAGACAGGGCTTCCGGAAACACCATATATTTT,CASSQDRASGNTIYF
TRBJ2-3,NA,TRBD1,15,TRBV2,TGTGCCAGCATGCCCGGGACAGGGGGCATAGATACGCAGTATTTT,CASMPGTGGIDTQYF
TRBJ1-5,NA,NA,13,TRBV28,TGTGCCAGCAGTTTTATACAGGGCCAGCCCCAGCATTTT,CASSFIQGQPQHF